This TCR beta chain was recorded in a study of response to subunit inactivated influenza vaccine. TCRdb processed the RT-PCR reads anew with MiXCR; each CDR3 protein has one entry. Found here are over 400,000 distinct CDR3 sequences, over 10% of them singletons; the top ten hold 13%. V dropped 8 bases and J dropped 4; count of bases not matched to a gene: 9. The CDR3 length is 15 residues. The germline gives CDR1 MDHEN, CDR2 SYDVKM. Study-wide results and limits: Few additional T cells are recruited per seasonal influenza vaccination, authors suggested.

There are a few counts of this clonotype. The antigen is undetermined. This specimen consisted of PBMCs from blood, obtained more than 35 days after vaccination. The chain joins TRBV28 to TRBJ2-7; 12 bases match TRBD2. This TCR was recovered from a man aged 50-59 years who received an inactivated influenza vaccine. CDR3 nucleotides: TGTGCCAGCGGCCCACTAGCGGGAGGACCGTACGAGCAGTACTTC. This sequence encodes CASGPLAGGPYEQYF.